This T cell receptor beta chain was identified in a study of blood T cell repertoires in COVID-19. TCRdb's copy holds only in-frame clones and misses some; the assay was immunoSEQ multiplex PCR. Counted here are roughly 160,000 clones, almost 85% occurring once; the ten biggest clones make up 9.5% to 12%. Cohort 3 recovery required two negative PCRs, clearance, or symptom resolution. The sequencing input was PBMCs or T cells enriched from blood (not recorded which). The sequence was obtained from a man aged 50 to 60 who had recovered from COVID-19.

This CDR3 reads CASSNIGQGVWLDTEAFF. For the CDR3, the DNA is TGTGCCAGTAGTAATATAGGACAGGGGGTTTGGTTAGACACTGAAGCTTTCTTT. This chain connects TRBV19 to TRBJ1-1; 10 bases match TRBD1. There are 18 residues in the CDR3. Germline V gene data show CDR1 as LNHDA and CDR2 as SQIVND (reference sequence). The V gene end was trimmed by 4 bases and the J gene end by 3 bases; junction bases not matched to a gene: 14.